This TCR beta chain was retrieved from a study of T-cell memory formation after mild COVID-19. Points from the study as a whole: Clones shrinking from day 15 to 85 showed even CD4/CD8 mixes; later expanders tilted CD4+. For second-wave clones that peaked at day 37, SARS-CoV-2 specificity went unverified.

A word on this clonotype: Antigen: not known.

Via MiXCR, TCRdb re-called the 5' RACE reads, giving one row per CDR3 protein. The sample consists of hundreds of thousands of distinct CDR3 sequences, about 22% of them appearing once. The CDR3 sequence is 14 residues long. The germline CDR1 and CDR2 sequences are DFQATT and SNEGSKA (reference sequence). Trimming took 1 base from V and 7 from J, leaving 14 bases between them. Sequenced input: PBMCs or a T cell subset sorted from them (not recorded which). The rearrangement joins TRBV20-1 to TRBJ1-5; D gene ambiguous. This TCR derives from an adult woman who had mild COVID-19 (a few samples of this study predate the infection). Cell type and time point are not known. The CDR3 bases are TGCAGTGCTAGAGGTGGAGCGGGTTACCAGCCCCAGCATTTT. Translating it yields CSARGGAGYQPQHF.